The 24 T cell receptor beta chains below were found in one sample sequenced in a study of T cells after posttransplantation cyclophosphamide. The naive gate required viable CD3+CD4+ or CD3+CD8+ cells with CCR7+CD45RA+CD45RO-CD95-CD27+CD28+ phenotype. Sequenced by immunoSEQ multiplex PCR; TCRdb stores in-frame clones only, minus some. The sample contains around 15,000 clones, about 93% of which appear only once. The specimen was naive CD4+ T cells sorted from blood. Every receptor here comes from a woman aged 45 to 65 in good health and a related stem cell transplant donor.

This clone was recorded only once. This chain joins TRBV7-2 and TRBJ2-7; 7 bases align to TRBD2. Germline CDR1 SGHTA, CDR2 FQGNSA. CDR3 length: 15 amino acids. The junction had 14 bases not matched to a gene; V was cut back by 8 bases and J by 4 bases. CDR3 residues: CASSSVAGPGYEQYF. CDR3 nucleotide sequence: TGTGCCAGCTCTTCCGTAGCGGGCCCAGGGTACGAGCAGTACTTC.

This rearrangement joins TRBV10-3 to TRBJ2-7, with no clear D. Trimming cost V 5 bases and J 5 bases, with 13 bases left between them. The CDR3 sequence is 13 residues long. The germline gives CDR1 ENHRY, CDR2 SYGVKD. CDR3: CAISKAPQHEQYF. CDR3 DNA sequence: TGTGCCATCAGTAAAGCGCCCCAGCACGAGCAGTACTTC.

The rearrangement links TRBV27 to TRBJ2-3; D remains unclear. The V gene lost 2 bases and the J gene lost 4 bases, with 7 bases spanning the gap. This CDR3 comprises 13 residues. Per germline, CDR1 MNHEY and CDR2 SMNVEV (reference sequence). CDR3 DNA: TGTGCCAGCAGTTTAGTGGGCGCAGATACGCAGTATTTT. Translating gives CASSLVGADTQYF.

V is TRBV18 and J is TRBJ1-5, with D maybe TRBD1 (6 bases). V dropped 3 bases and J dropped 5 bases, with 11 bases sitting between them. CDR3 length equals 14 residues. Germline values: CDR1 KGHSH, CDR2 LQKENI. Written as DNA, the CDR3 is TGTGCCAGCTCACCTTCAGGGGCCTATCAGCCCCAGCATTTT. It encodes CASSPSGAYQPQHF.

This clone was found once. The chain uses TRBV27 and TRBJ2-1; a weak D match, TRBD2 (6 bases). V gave up 6 bases and J gave up 6 bases, with 15 bases separating them. The CDR3 spans 14 residues. Per germline, CDR1 MNHEY and CDR2 SMNVEV (reference sequence). The CDR3 DNA sequence: TGTGCCAGCAGGCGGGACGGAGCTCCCAATGAGCAGTTCTTC. As protein: CASRRDGAPNEQFF.

V is TRBV5-5 and J is TRBJ2-5; TRBD1 agrees at 9 bases. V lost 2 bases, J lost 4 bases, and 6 bases stayed unmatched. In germline, CDR1 is SGHKS, CDR2 YYEKEE (reference sequence). This CDR3 region has 15 residues. CDR3 amino acids: CASSFGTGSGETQYF. CDR3 DNA: TGTGCCAGCAGCTTCGGGACAGGGAGTGGAGAGACCCAGTACTTC.

The chain links TRBV18 to TRBJ2-7, with D maybe TRBD2 (6 bases). V was pared by 6 bases and J by 7 bases, with 16 bases between. This CDR3 has 13 amino acids. CDR1 is KGHSH, CDR2 LQKENI, per germline. The DNA of the CDR3 is TGTGCCAGCTCCCCGTTGAAGGGGAGGGAGCAGTACTTC. Translation gives CASSPLKGREQYF.

This clone has just one count. This chain connects TRBV11-1 to TRBJ2-1; 12 bases agree with TRBD2. With V trimmed by 6 bases and J by 6 bases, 6 bases remained unmatched. The germline V gene has CDR1 SGHAT and CDR2 FQDESV (reference sequence). CDR3 size: 15 residues. CDR3 sequence reads: CASSYRTSGINEQFF. The CDR3 DNA sequence: TGTGCCAGCAGTTATAGGACTAGCGGGATCAATGAGCAGTTCTTC.

This clone was counted only a few times. The rearrangement uses TRBV10-3 and TRBJ2-3; a weak D match, TRBD2 (6 bases). CDR1 is ENHRY, CDR2 SYGVKD, per germline. Between the trimmed V and J ends, which lost 7 bases and 2 bases, there was a span of 10 bases. This CDR3 is built from 13 residues. The CDR3 nucleotides are TGTGCCATCAATAGCGGATACACAGATACGCAGTATTTT. Translation gives CAINSGYTDTQYF.

The rearrangement uses TRBV7-8 and TRBJ2-1; TRBD2 matches 8 bases. J gave up 13 bases and V 5 bases, and 7 bases lay outside the gene matches. Germline CDR1 SGHVS, CDR2 FQNEAQ. The CDR3 covers 12 residues. In DNA form, the CDR3 reads TGTGCCAGCAGCCCGACGGGAGGGGGACAGTTCTTC. Its protein product is CASSPTGGGQFF. Supplemented by reference TRBV7-8 and TRBJ2-1, the full variable domain reads GAGVSQSPRYKVAKRGQDVALRCDPISGHVSLFWYQQALGQGPEFLTYFQNEAQLDKSGLPSDRFFAERPEGSVSTLKIQRTQQEDSAVYLCASSPTGGGQFFGPGTRLTVL.

Here the CDR3 reads CASSSGPPSTGELFF. The CDR3 bases are TGTGCCAGCAGTTCAGGCCCGCCGAGCACCGGGGAGCTGTTTTTT. The genes are TRBV6-5 and TRBJ2-2; D not certain. CDR1 is MNHEY, CDR2 SVGAGI, per germline. The V and J ends lost 4 bases and 4 bases respectively, with 13 bases between them. This CDR3 is 15 amino acids long.

The genes are TRBV30 and TRBJ1-3; unclear D gene. The germline CDR1 and CDR2 sequences are GTSNPN and SVGIG (reference sequence). Trimming cost V 2 bases and J 4 bases, with 3 bases left between them. This CDR3 has 11 amino acids. DNA of the CDR3: TGTGCCTGGAGTTCGGGAAACACCATATATTTT. It encodes CAWSSGNTIYF.

This chain links TRBV5-4 with TRBJ1-3; 7 positions agree with TRBD1. J was trimmed by 2 bases and V by 3 bases; bases with no gene match: 2. This CDR3 spans 14 amino acids. Germline V CDR1 and CDR2: SGHNT, YYREEE (reference sequence). The DNA of the CDR3 is TGTGCCAGCAGCTCGACAGGGACTGGAAACACCATATATTTT. Encoded protein: CASSSTGTGNTIYF.

The chain uses TRBV30 and TRBJ1-5; possible D gene TRBD1, 5 bases. CDR3 length: 13 residues. Trimming took 0 bases from V and 5 from J, leaving 8 bases between them. Germline CDR1 and CDR2: GTSNPN and SVGIG (reference sequence). In nucleotides, the CDR3 is TGTGCCTGGAGTGTAGGGGCGTATCAGCCCCAGCATTTT. Protein sequence: CAWSVGAYQPQHF.

The gene calls are TRBV19 and TRBJ2-7; tentatively, D is TRBD1 (5 bases). The CDR3 extends over 15 amino acids. Trimming pared 4 bases from V and 2 bases from J, leaving 15 bases between. Germline lookup yields CDR1 LNHDA and CDR2 SQIVND (reference sequence). CDR3 in DNA: TGTGCCAGTAGTAGTCAGGGAAGTGGGACCTACGAGCAGTACTTC. Residues: CASSSQGSGTYEQYF.

Here the CDR3 reads CASPSPRTGAKPYNEQFF. The CDR3 nucleotides read TGTGCCAGCCCTTCCCCTAGGACAGGGGCGAAACCCTACAATGAGCAGTTCTTC. V and J are TRBV2 and TRBJ2-1; TRBD1 matches 9 bases. Germline CDR1 SNHLY, CDR2 FYNNEI. The CDR3 totals 18 residues. Losses at the gene ends were 8 bases for V and 2 bases for J; bases not matched to a gene: 16.

The rearrangement joins TRBV5-1 to TRBJ2-3; TRBD2 is a possible D gene (6 bases). V was trimmed by 2 bases and J by 2 bases, leaving 9 bases between them. The CDR3 is made up of 14 amino acids. Germline CDR1 reads SGHRS; CDR2 reads YFSETQ. The CDR3 nucleotides are TGCGCCAGCAGCTTTAGCGGATCCACAGATACGCAGTATTTT. Translated: CASSFSGSTDTQYF.

This rearrangement joins TRBV29-1 to TRBJ2-7; D might be TRBD2 (6 bases). V was cut by 7 bases and J by 4 bases, with 17 bases left in between. This CDR3 is built from 13 residues. The germline CDR1 and CDR2 sequences are SQVTM and ANQGSEA. The CDR3 sequence: CSGRRGPEYEQYF. The CDR3 DNA reads as TGCAGCGGACGGAGGGGTCCTGAATACGAGCAGTACTTC.

The chain employs TRBV4-3 and TRBJ2-6, with 7 bases fitting TRBD1. This CDR3 is 16 amino acids long. Trimming cost V 8 bases and J 2 bases; bases outside gene matches: 9. The germline CDR1 and CDR2 sequences are LGHNA and YSLEER. CDR3 in amino acids: CASGDSGVPGANVLTF. DNA for the CDR3: TGCGCCAGCGGGGACAGTGGGGTCCCTGGGGCCAACGTCCTGACTTTC.

This clone was counted a few times. The gene calls are TRBV7-9 and TRBJ2-7; perhaps TRBD1 as D (6 bases). The germline gives CDR1 SEHNR, CDR2 FQNEAQ (reference sequence). Trimming shortened V by 5 bases and J by 5 bases, and 16 bases separated the two germline ends. This CDR3 has 14 residues. This CDR3 reads CASSPLGTNHEQYF. CDR3 nucleotides: TGTGCCAGCAGCCCCCTGGGGACAAACCACGAGCAGTACTTC.

The chain combines TRBV18 with TRBJ1-2, with TRBD1 matching 10 bases. Trimming took 3 bases from V and 3 from J; bases not matched to a gene: 7. Germline V gene data show CDR1 as KGHSH and CDR2 as LQKENI. The CDR3 length is 16 residues. The CDR3 loop reads CASSPSWDRGDYGYTF. The CDR3 nucleotides read TGTGCCAGCTCACCCTCGTGGGACAGGGGCGACTATGGCTACACCTTC.

This rearrangement joins TRBV6-5 to TRBJ1-1; weak D call: TRBD1 (6 bases). The CDR3 runs to 13 residues. Looked up from germline, CDR1 is MNHEY and CDR2 is SVGAGI. V dropped 5 bases and J dropped 3 bases, with 10 bases sitting between them. The CDR3 sequence: CASSRTAYTEAFF. The CDR3 bases are TGTGCCAGCAGTAGGACAGCCTACACTGAAGCTTTCTTT.

The rearrangement joins TRBV14 to TRBJ1-5; 8 bases fit TRBD1. V shed 2 bases and J 11 bases; nucleotides not matched to a gene: 14. Germline values: CDR1 SGHDN, CDR2 FVKESK. The CDR3 is made up of 16 amino acids. CDR3 coding DNA: TGTGCCAGCAGCCAATCCGGGACAGGAGGGTTATCGGCCCAGCATTTT. Translating gives CASSQSGTGGLSAQHF.

The chain combines TRBV15 with TRBJ1-5; no clear D gene. The CDR3 spans 15 residues. Germline lookup yields CDR1 LNHNV and CDR2 YYDKDF (reference sequence). The V end was cut by 5 bases, the J end by 7 bases, with 18 bases between. Here the CDR3 reads CATSLNSIANQPQHF. DNA of the CDR3: TGTGCCACCAGCCTGAACTCCATAGCGAACCAGCCCCAGCATTTT. Full variable domain (outside the CDR3, taken from reference TRBV15 and TRBJ1-5): DAMVIQNPRYQVTQFGKPVTLSCSQTLNHNVMYWYQQKSSQAPKLLFHYYDKDFNNEADTPDNFQSRRPNTSFCFLDIRSPGLGDTAMYLCATSLNSIANQPQHFGDGTRLSIL.